The subject of this entry is one T cell receptor beta chain. Its antigen is unknown. These data originate in a study of a mutant IDH1 vaccine in newly diagnosed glioma. The CDR3 has 18 amino acids. The germline CDR1 and CDR2 sequences are SGDLS and YYNGEE. J lost 3 bases, V lost 4 bases, and 12 bases had no gene match. The time point: week 47, end of study. Topical imiquimod accompanied each vaccine dose, which consisted of 300 ug of mutant IDH1 20-mer peptide. Eight vaccine injections were given to patients in weeks 1, 3, 5, 7, 11, 15, 19 and 23. Method: immunoSEQ multiplex PCR; TCRdb's copy keeps in-frame clones and lacks some. The sample records tens of thousands of clones, over 80% being singletons.

This clonotype originated in a man aged 25 to 40 with glioma. The specimen comprised PBMCs, sampled from a glioma patient whose treatment included an IDH1 peptide vaccine. The rearrangement links TRBV9 to TRBJ2-2, with 10 bases lining up with TRBD2. The DNA of the CDR3 is TGTGCCAGCAGCTTACCGAGACTGAGCGGGGGGGACACCGGGGAGCTGTTTTTT. Amino acids: CASSLPRLSGGDTGELFF.